The entry that follows covers one T cell receptor beta chain sequence. This CDR3 spans 12 amino acids. Germline trimming cut 5 bases from V and 6 bases from J; bases unmatched to any gene: 1. Germline V gene sequence: CDR1 SGHTA, CDR2 FQGNSA. The method was immunoSEQ multiplex PCR; TCRdb's version includes in-frame clones alone and lacks a portion of them. The sample yields roughly 150,000 clones, roughly 85% seen once. This sample was taken from a study of blood T cell repertoires in COVID-19. This TCR was recovered from a woman of 80 years or more with acute or convalescent COVID-19. Input material: peripheral blood. The chain uses TRBV7-2 and TRBJ2-1; 7 bases fit TRBD2. CDR3 in DNA: TGTGCCAGCAGCGGACTAGTCAATGAGCAGTTCTTC. This codes for CASSGLVNEQFF.